This T cell receptor beta chain was captured in a study of T cell responses to AZD1222 COVID-19 vaccine. Whole-study results and caveats: The CD4 TCRs associated with vaccination extended across spike and predominated at 160-218 and 743-854. Clonal diversity may have been underestimated, and the donors were mostly white British, with more females than males. Reportedly, nearly half of unique spike TCRs recognized epitopes outside B.1.351/B.1.1.7 mutations. Repertoire sampling was restricted to post-peak T cell response timepoints.

On this clone: Its antigen remains unknown.

TCRdb keeps only in-frame clones here, not all; method: immunoSEQ multiplex PCR. This table has 120,000 to 150,000 clones, around 91% appearing once. Trimming at V came to 4 bases and at J to 5 bases, leaving 7 bases not matched to a gene. The CDR3 covers 14 residues. The sequence was collected from an adult in good health. The material sequenced was peripheral blood, taken on day 0 of AZD1222 vaccination. V gene TRBV23-1 combines with J gene TRBJ2-7; 8 positions match TRBD2. TRBV23-1 is placed among ORFs of uncertain function. The DNA for the CDR3 is TGCGCCAGCAGTCGAAGCGGGAGTGTTGACGAGCAGTACTTC. This gives the protein CASSRSGSVDEQYF.